This entry lists 4 T cell receptor beta chains sequenced from one sample in a study of cytomegalovirus exposure and HLA in healthy donors. 60 Vbeta and 13 Jbeta primers were used in PCR. The table came from immunoSEQ multiplex PCR; TCRdb's copy has only in-frame clones and leaves some out. Of approximately 220,000 clones in the sample, 75% to 90% were seen once. Sequenced input: PBMCs. The receptors come from a boy aged 2 to 10 in good health and CMV-seronegative.

The chain links TRBV27 to TRBJ2-5; no definite D call. The CDR3 extends over 13 amino acids. The V gene lost 2 bases and the J gene lost 2 bases, with 6 bases spanning the gap. Per the germline V gene, CDR1 is MNHEY and CDR2 is SMNVEV (reference sequence). CDR3 DNA: TGTGCCAGCAGTTTACGCTATCAAGAGACCCAGTACTTC. Its protein product is CASSLRYQETQYF.

This clone was recorded once. This chain links TRBV2 with TRBJ2-4; D may be TRBD2 (6 bases). V shed 3 bases and J shed 16 bases, with 16 bases lying between them. Germline assignment: CDR1 SNHLY and CDR2 FYNNEI. This CDR3 has 12 amino acids. In DNA, the CDR3 is TGTGCCAGCAGTGACCTAGGAGGGGCGGGATACTTC. The encoded protein is CASSDLGGAGYF.

V gene TRBV15 combines with J gene TRBJ2-7, with D maybe TRBD1 (6 bases). Trimming cost V 5 bases and J 6 bases, with 20 bases left between them. The CDR3 has 15 amino acids. Germline V gene sequence: CDR1 LNHNV, CDR2 YYDKDF (reference sequence). CDR3 sequence (DNA): TGTGCCACCAGCGTCGACAGGTTTGTTAATCTCGAGCAGTACTTC. It is translated as CATSVDRFVNLEQYF.

This clone appeared once. The rearrangement joins TRBV2 to TRBJ2-1; TRBD2 aligns across 9 bases. CDR3 length: 15 amino acids. Unmatched junction bases numbered 2, after V lost 3 bases and J lost 2 bases. Germline lookup yields CDR1 SNHLY and CDR2 FYNNEI. DNA for the CDR3: TGTGCCAGCAGTGACGAGCGGGGGGCCTACAATGAGCAGTTCTTC. Encoded protein: CASSDERGAYNEQFF.